The clone carrying this T cell receptor beta chain was observed a handful of times. Generated by immunoSEQ multiplex PCR, the TCRdb table keeps only in-frame clones and is missing some. The profile covers about 46,000 clones, with around 83% appearing a single time and approximately 6% taken by the ten largest. This sample is drawn from a study of blood T cell repertoires in COVID-19. Unmatched junction bases numbered 4, after V lost 6 bases and J lost 2 bases. The CDR3 covers 15 residues. The germline V gene has CDR1 KGHSH and CDR2 LQKENI. Sequenced material: peripheral blood. The TCR comes from a woman at least 80 years old with acute or convalescent COVID-19. V and J are TRBV18 and TRBJ2-2; TRBD1 matches at 9 bases. The CDR3 coding sequence is TGTGCCAGCTCGGAAACAGGGGGCAACACCGGGGAGCTGTTTTTT. It codes for CASSETGGNTGELFF.